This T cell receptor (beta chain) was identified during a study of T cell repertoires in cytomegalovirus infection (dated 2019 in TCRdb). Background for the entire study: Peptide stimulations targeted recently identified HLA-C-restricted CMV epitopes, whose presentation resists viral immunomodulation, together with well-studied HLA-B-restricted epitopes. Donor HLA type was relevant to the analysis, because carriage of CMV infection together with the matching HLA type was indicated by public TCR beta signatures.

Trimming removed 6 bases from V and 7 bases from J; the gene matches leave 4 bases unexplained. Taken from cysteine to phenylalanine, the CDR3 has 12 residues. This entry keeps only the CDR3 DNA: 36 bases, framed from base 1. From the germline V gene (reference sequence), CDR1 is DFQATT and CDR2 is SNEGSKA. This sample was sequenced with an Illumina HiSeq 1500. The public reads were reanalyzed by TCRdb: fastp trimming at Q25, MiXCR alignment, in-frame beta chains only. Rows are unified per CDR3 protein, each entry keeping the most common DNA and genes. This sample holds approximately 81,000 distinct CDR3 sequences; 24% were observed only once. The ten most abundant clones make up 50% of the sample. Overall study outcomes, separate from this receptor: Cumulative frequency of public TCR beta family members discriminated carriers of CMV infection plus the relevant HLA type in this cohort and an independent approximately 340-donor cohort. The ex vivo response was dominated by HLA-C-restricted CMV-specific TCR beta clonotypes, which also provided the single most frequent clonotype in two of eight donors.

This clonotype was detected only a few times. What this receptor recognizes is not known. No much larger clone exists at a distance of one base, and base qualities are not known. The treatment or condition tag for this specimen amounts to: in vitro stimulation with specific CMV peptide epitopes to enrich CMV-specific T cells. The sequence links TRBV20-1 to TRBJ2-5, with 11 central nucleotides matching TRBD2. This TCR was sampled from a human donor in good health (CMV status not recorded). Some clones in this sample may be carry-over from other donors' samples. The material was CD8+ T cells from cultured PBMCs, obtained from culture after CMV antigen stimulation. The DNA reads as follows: TGCAGTGCCGGGACTAGCGGTCCGACCCAGTACTTC. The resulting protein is CSAGTSGPTQYF.